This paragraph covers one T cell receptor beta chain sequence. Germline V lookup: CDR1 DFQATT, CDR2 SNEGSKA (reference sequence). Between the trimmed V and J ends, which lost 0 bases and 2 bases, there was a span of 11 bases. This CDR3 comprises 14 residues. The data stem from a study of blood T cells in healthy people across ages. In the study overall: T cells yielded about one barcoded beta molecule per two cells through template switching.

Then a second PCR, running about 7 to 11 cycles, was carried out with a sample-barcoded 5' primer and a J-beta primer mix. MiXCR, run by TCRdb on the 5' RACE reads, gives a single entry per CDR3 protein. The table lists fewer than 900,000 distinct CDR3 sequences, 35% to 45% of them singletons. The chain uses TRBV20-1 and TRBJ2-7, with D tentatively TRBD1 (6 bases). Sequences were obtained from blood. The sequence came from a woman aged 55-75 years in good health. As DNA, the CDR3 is TGCAGTGCTAGAGAGGGCAGGGGAGCCTACGAGCAGTACTTC. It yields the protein CSAREGRGAYEQYF.